This T cell receptor beta chain was sequenced for a study of blood T cell repertoires in COVID-19. Background on the study: COVID-19 samples, acute and convalescent, were from the United States, Italy and Spain. From T cells, B-cell-depleted T cells, or PBMCs came the material, which was cDNA or gDNA.

This clone has just one count. Per the original data handling: Reference gene primer amplification in the assay estimated nucleated cell counts. Repertoires were generated with immunoSEQ multiplex PCR, while TCRdb's copy carries only in-frame clones and drops some. V, J and clone size derive from that table, while D and trimming were established from the DNA sequence. Counted here are approximately 90,000 clones, around nine tenths occurring once; the ten biggest clones make up about 7%. V gave up 5 bases and J gave up 4 bases, with 11 bases separating them. The CDR3 has 12 residues. Germline loops: CDR1 GTSNPN, CDR2 SVGIG (reference sequence).

V and J are TRBV30 and TRBJ1-2, with D possibly being TRBD1 (6 bases). The TCR originated in a man in his sixties with acute or convalescent COVID-19. Sequenced: peripheral blood. For the CDR3, the DNA is TGTGCCTGGCGGACAGTTTTCTATGGCTACACCTTC. Translation: CAWRTVFYGYTF.